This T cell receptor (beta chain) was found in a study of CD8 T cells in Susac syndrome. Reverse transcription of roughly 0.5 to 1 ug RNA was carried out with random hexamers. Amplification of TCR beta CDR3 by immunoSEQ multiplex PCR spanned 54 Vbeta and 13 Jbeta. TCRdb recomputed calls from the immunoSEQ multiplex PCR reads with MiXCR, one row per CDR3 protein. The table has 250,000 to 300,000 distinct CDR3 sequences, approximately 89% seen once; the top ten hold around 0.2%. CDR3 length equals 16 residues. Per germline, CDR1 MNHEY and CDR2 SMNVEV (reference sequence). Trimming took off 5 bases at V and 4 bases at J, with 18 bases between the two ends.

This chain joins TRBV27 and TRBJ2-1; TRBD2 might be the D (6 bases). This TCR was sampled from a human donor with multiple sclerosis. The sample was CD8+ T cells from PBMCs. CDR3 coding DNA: TGTGCCAGCAGTACACCGGACTACCCCCTTTACAATGAGCAGTTCTTC. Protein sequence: CASSTPDYPLYNEQFF.